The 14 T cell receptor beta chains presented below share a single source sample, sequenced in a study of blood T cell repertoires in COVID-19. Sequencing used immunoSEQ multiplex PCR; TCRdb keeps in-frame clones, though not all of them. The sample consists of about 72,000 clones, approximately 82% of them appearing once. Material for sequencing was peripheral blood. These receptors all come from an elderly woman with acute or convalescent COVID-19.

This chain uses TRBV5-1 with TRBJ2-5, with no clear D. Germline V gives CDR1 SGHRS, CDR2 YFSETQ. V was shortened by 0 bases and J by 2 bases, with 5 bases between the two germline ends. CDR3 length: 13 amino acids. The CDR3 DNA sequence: TGCGCCAGCAGCTTGGACAGACAAGAGACCCAGTACTTC. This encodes CASSLDRQETQYF. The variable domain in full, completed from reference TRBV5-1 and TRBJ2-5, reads KAGVTQTPRYLIKTRGQQVTLSCSPISGHRSVSWYQQTPGQGLQFLFEYFSETQRNKGNFPGRFSGRQFSNSRSEMNVSTLELGDSALYLCASSLDRQETQYFGPGTRLLVL.

CDR3 residues: CATALSGGPNTGELFF. The CDR3 DNA reads TGTGCCACCGCCCTTTCGGGGGGTCCGAACACCGGGGAGCTGTTTTTT. The J gene is TRBJ2-2, the V gene TRBV24-1; 7 bases map to TRBD2. Trimming took 9 bases from V and 0 from J; bases not matched to a gene: 9. This CDR3 is built from 16 residues. Per the germline V gene, CDR1 is KGHDR and CDR2 is SFDVKD.

The CDR3 loop is CASSWGRTEQFF. The CDR3 DNA reads TGTGCCAGCAGCTGGGGCAGGACCGAGCAGTTCTTC. V is TRBV5-5 and J is TRBJ2-1; TRBD1 is a possible D gene (5 bases). V lost 3 bases, J lost 10 bases, and 11 bases lay in between. Germline V gene data show CDR1 as SGHKS and CDR2 as YYEKEE (reference sequence). This CDR3 is built from 12 residues. The complete variable domain, with remaining parts taken from reference TRBV5-5 and TRBJ2-1, reads DAGVTQSPTHLIKTRGQQVTLRCSPISGHKSVSWYQQVLGQGPQFIFQYYEKEERGRGNFPDRFSARQFPNYSSELNVNALLLGDSALYLCASSWGRTEQFFGPGTRLTVL.

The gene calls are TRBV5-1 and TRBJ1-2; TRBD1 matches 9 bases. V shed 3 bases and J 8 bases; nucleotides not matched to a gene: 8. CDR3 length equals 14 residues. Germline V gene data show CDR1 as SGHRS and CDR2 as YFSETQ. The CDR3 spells CASSWGQGSDGYTF. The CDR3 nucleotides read TGCGCCAGCAGCTGGGGACAGGGATCGGACGGCTACACCTTC.

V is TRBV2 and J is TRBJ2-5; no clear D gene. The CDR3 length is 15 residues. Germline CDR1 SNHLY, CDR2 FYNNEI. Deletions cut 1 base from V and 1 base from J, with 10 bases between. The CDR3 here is CASSEVGSTQETQYF. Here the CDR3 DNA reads TGTGCCAGCAGTGAAGTCGGTAGTACCCAAGAGACCCAGTACTTC.

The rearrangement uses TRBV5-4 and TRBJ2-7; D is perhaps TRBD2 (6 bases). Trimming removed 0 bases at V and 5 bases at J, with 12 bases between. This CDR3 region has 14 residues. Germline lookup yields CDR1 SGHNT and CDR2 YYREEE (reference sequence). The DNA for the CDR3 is TGTGCCAGCAGCTTGGGCACTAGCTACGACGAGCAGTACTTC. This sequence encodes CASSLGTSYDEQYF.

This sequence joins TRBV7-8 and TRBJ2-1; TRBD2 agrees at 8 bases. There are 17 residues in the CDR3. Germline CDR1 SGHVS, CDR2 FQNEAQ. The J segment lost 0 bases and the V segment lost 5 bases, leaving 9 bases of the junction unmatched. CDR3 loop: CASSLRTSLISYNEQFF. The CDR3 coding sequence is TGTGCCAGCAGCCTCAGGACTAGCCTTATCTCCTACAATGAGCAGTTCTTC.

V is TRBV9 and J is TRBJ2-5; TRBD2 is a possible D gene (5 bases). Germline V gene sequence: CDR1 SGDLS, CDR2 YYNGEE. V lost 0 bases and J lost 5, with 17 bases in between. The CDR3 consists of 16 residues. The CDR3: CASSVGDSVGSETQYF. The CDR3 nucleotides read TGTGCCAGCAGCGTAGGTGATAGCGTTGGGAGTGAGACCCAGTACTTC.

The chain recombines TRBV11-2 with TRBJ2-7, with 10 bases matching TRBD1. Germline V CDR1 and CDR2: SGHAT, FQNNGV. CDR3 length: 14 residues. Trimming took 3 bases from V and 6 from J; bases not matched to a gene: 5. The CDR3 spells CASSFSTGGTEQYF. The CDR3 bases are TGTGCCAGCAGCTTTTCGACAGGGGGCACCGAGCAGTACTTC.

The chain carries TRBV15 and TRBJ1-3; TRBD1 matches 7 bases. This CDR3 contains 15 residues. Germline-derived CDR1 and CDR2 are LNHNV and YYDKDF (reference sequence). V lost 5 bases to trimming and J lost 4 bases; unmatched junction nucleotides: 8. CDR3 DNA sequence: TGTGCCACCAGCTCAGGTACAGGGGCAGGAAACACCATATATTTT. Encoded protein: CATSSGTGAGNTIYF.

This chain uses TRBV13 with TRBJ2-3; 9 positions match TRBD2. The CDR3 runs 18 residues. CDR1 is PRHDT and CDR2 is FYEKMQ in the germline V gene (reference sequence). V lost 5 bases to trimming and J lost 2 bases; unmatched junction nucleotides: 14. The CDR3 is CASSPRGASGKYTDTQYF. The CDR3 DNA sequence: TGTGCCAGCAGCCCCCGCGGGGCTAGCGGGAAGTACACAGATACGCAGTATTTT. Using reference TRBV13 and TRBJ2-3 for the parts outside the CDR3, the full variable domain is AAGVIQSPRHLIKEKRETATLKCYPIPRHDTVYWYQQGPGQDPQFLISFYEKMQSDKGSIPDRFSAQQFSDYHSELNMSSLELGDSALYFCASSPRGASGKYTDTQYFGPGTRLTVL.

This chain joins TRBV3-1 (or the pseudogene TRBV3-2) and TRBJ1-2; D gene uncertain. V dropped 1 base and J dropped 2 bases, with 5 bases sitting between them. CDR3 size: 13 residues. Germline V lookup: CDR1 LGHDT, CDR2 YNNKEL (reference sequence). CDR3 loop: CASSQAGNYGYTF. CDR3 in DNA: TGTGCCAGCAGCCAAGCAGGAAACTATGGCTACACCTTC.

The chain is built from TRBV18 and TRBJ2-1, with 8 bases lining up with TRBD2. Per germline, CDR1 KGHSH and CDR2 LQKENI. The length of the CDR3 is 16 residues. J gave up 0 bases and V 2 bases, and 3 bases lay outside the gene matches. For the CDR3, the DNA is TGTGCCAGCTCACCAATAGCGGGGAGCTCCTACAATGAGCAGTTCTTC. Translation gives CASSPIAGSSYNEQFF. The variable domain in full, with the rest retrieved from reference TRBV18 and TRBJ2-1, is NAGVMQNPRHLVRRRGQEARLRCSPMKGHSHVYWYRQLPEEGLKFMVYLQKENIIDESGMPKERFSAEFPKEGPSILRIQQVVRGDSAAYFCASSPIAGSSYNEQFFGPGTRLTVL.

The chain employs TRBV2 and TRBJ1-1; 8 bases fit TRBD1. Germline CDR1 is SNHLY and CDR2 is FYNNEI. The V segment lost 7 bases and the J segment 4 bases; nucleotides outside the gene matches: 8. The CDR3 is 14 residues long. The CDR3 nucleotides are TGTGCCAGCATTGCAGGGGGCGGGGGCACTGAAGCTTTCTTT. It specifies CASIAGGGGTEAFF.